Given below is one TCR beta chain in context. The sample originates from a study of blood T cell repertoires in COVID-19. About the study: The origin of the acute and convalescent COVID-19 samples was the United States, Italy and Spain.

Participants reported their clinical history, and cohort assignment relied on those reports. The V and J ends lost 5 bases and 6 bases respectively, with 11 bases between them. CDR3 length equals 13 residues. The germline CDR1 and CDR2 sequences are LGHNT and FRNRAP. Some clones are missing from TCRdb's copy, which holds only in-frame ones; the method was immunoSEQ multiplex PCR. Found here are about 360,000 clones, around 87% of them singletons; the top ten hold 1.9%. This sequence joins TRBV12-5 and TRBJ1-5; maybe TRBD1 (5 bases). Input material: PBMCs or T cells enriched from blood (not recorded which). This sequence originates from a man aged 40-50 years in a cohort exposed to, infected with or recovered from COVID-19 (not recorded which). DNA for the CDR3: TGTGCTAGTGGTACCCAGGGACTTCAGCCCCAGCATTTT. It specifies CASGTQGLQPQHF.